Shown below are 21 T cell receptor beta chains from a single sample sequenced in a study of identical twins. In TCRdb, the 5' RACE reads were re-called with MiXCR into one record per CDR3 protein. The profile covers a few hundred thousand distinct CDR3 sequences, with 9% to 10% appearing a single time and around 3.2% taken by the ten largest. The sample also formed part of further work on yellow fever vaccine responses in identical twins.

Specimen: PBMCs. Receptor source: a woman aged 18-29 years in good health.

In this sample, this clonotype turned up many times. This rearrangement joins TRBV25-1 to TRBJ2-1; 9 bases align to TRBD2. Germline CDR1 and CDR2: MGHDK and SYGVNS. The CDR3 contains 16 residues. J was trimmed by 8 bases and V by 1 base; bases with no gene match: 9. The CDR3 coding sequence is TGTGCCAGCAGTGAATCACCGGGACTAGCTTTTGATGAGCAGTTCTTC. Protein product: CASSESPGLAFDEQFF. The full variable domain, with the rest looked up from reference TRBV25-1 and TRBJ2-1, is EADIYQTPRYLVIGTGKKITLECSQTMGHDKMYWYQQDPGMELHLIHYSYGVNSTEKGDLSSESTVSRIRTEHFPLTLESARPSHTSQYLCASSESPGLAFDEQFFGPGTRLTVL.

This clonotype was seen a few times. This chain connects TRBV29-1 to TRBJ2-7; 10 nucleotides match TRBD2. Germline CDR1 and CDR2: SQVTM and ANQGSEA. The CDR3 length is 16 residues. V was clipped by 6 bases and J by 5 bases; unmatched bases: 16. In DNA form, the CDR3 reads TGCAGCGTCCGCCGGCTAGCGGGAGAATCGGCCGACGAGCAGTACTTC. Translation gives CSVRRLAGESADEQYF.

The sample holds a few counts of this clonotype. The chain is built from TRBV2 and TRBJ2-7; D call uncertain. The germline CDR1 and CDR2 sequences are SNHLY and FYNNEI. There are 12 residues in the CDR3. The V end lost 7 bases, the J end lost 6 bases, and 13 bases lay between the germline ends. CDR3 sequence: CASKGRRAEQYF. The CDR3 DNA reads TGTGCCAGCAAGGGCCGCCGGGCCGAGCAGTACTTC. The complete variable domain, with remaining parts taken from reference TRBV2 and TRBJ2-7, reads EPEVTQTPSHQVTQMGQEVILRCVPISNHLYFYWYRQILGQKVEFLVSFYNNEISEKSEIFDDQFSVERPDGSNFTLKIRSTKLEDSAMYFCASKGRRAEQYFGPGTRLTVT.

This rearrangement joins TRBV11-2 to TRBJ2-7; 9 nucleotides line up with TRBD2. CDR3 length: 15 residues. Germline assignment: CDR1 SGHAT and CDR2 FQNNGV. Germline trimming cut 6 bases from V and 7 bases from J; bases unmatched to any gene: 13. In DNA form, the CDR3 reads TGTGCCAGCAGGGCGTTTACTAGCGGGCTTCGGGAGCAGTACTTC. Its protein product is CASRAFTSGLREQYF.

This clonotype was seen repeatedly, ten times or more. The germline gene is not matched at one end of the junction; a read error may be the cause. The V and J genes are TRBV7-7 and TRBJ2-1, with 10 bases fitting TRBD2. Germline CDR1 SSHAT, CDR2 FNYEAQ (reference sequence). The CDR3 runs 15 residues. The CDR3 nucleotides are TGTGCTAGCAGCGACGGACTAGCGGCATACAATGAGCAGTTCTTC. It translates to CASSDGLAAYNEQFF.

The chain has TRBV3-1 and TRBJ2-1; tentatively, D is TRBD1 or TRBD2 (5 bases each). The CDR3 totals 15 residues. Trimming stripped 4 bases from V and 5 bases from J, with 15 bases between. In germline, CDR1 is LGHDT, CDR2 YNNKEL (reference sequence). The CDR3 coding sequence is TGTGCCAGCAGCCCCCAGGGCCGGGACGACAATGAGCAGTTCTTC. Translating gives CASSPQGRDDNEQFF.

The table lists this clonotype with many counts. The chain combines TRBV24-1 with TRBJ1-2, with 7 bases identical to TRBD1. CDR1 KGHDR and CDR2 SFDVKD come from the germline V gene. This CDR3 is built from 12 residues. V was clipped by 10 bases and J by 2 bases; unmatched bases: 3. CDR3 protein: CATKQGNYGYTF. The DNA of the CDR3 is TGTGCCACTAAACAGGGGAACTATGGCTACACCTTC.

The chain uses TRBV5-1 and TRBJ2-2; D not resolved. CDR3 length: 11 residues. Trimming pared 5 bases from V and 8 bases from J, leaving 7 bases between. CDR1 SGHRS and CDR2 YFSETQ come from the germline V gene. The CDR3 coding sequence is TGCGCCAGCAGAAGAGAGGGGGAGCTGTTTTTT. Its protein is CASRREGELFF. Combining the CDR3 with reference TRBV5-1 and TRBJ2-2 gives the whole variable domain KAGVTQTPRYLIKTRGQQVTLSCSPISGHRSVSWYQQTPGQGLQFLFEYFSETQRNKGNFPGRFSGRQFSNSRSEMNVSTLELGDSALYLCASRREGELFFGEGSRLTVL.

In this sample, this clonotype turned up many times. The CDR3 sequence: CASIPDLYEQYF. The CDR3 DNA reads TGTGCCAGCATCCCGGATCTCTACGAGCAGTACTTC. This chain connects TRBV6-1 to TRBJ2-7; no clear D gene. CDR1 and CDR2 from the germline V gene are MNHNS and SASEGT. V lost 7 bases and J lost 3, with 10 bases in between. The CDR3 is 12 amino acids.

This clonotype was seen just once. The chain combines TRBV11-2 with TRBJ2-5; TRBD1 matches 10 bases. With V trimmed by 5 bases and J by 5 bases, 5 bases remained unmatched. The CDR3 contains 14 residues. Germline V lookup: CDR1 SGHAT, CDR2 FQNNGV. The CDR3 spells CASSTDRGLETQYF. In DNA, the CDR3 is TGTGCCAGCAGCACCGACAGGGGGCTGGAGACCCAGTACTTC.

This sequence joins TRBV12-3 or TRBV12-4 and TRBJ2-2; tentatively, D is TRBD2 (5 bases). Trimming took 6 bases from V and 6 from J, leaving 20 bases between them. The CDR3 is 16 residues long. The CDR3 bases are TGTGCCAGCAGCTCCGAATTCTTGGGAGTCCCCGGGGAGCTGTTTTTT. Protein product: CASSSEFLGVPGELFF.

The table lists this clonotype with many counts. The chain recombines TRBV12-3 or TRBV12-4 with TRBJ2-5; 9 bases agree with TRBD2. CDR3 length: 16 residues. V shed 3 bases and J 2 bases; nucleotides not matched to a gene: 7. CDR3 sequence: CASSLRLAEIQETQYF. The DNA for the CDR3 is TGTGCCAGCAGTTTGCGACTAGCGGAGATTCAAGAGACCCAGTACTTC.

The table lists this clonotype with a few counts. The CDR3 sequence is CASSQDVSGGINTGELFF. In DNA, the CDR3 is TGCGCCAGCAGCCAAGATGTCAGCGGGGGGATCAACACCGGGGAGCTGTTTTTT. The V gene is TRBV4-1, the J gene TRBJ2-2, with TRBD2 matching 9 bases. V was clipped by 0 bases and J by 2 bases; unmatched bases: 7. This CDR3 region has 18 residues. CDR1 MGHRA and CDR2 YSYEKL come from the germline V gene.

This clonotype was counted only a few times. The gene calls are TRBV5-1 and TRBJ2-1; D is ambiguous. Trimming took off 4 bases at V and 5 bases at J, with 10 bases between the two ends. Germline CDR1 reads SGHRS; CDR2 reads YFSETQ. The CDR3 loop spans 13 amino acids. The CDR3 coding sequence is TGCGCCAGCAGCCAACAGTTGGACAATGAGCAGTTCTTC. Protein product: CASSQQLDNEQFF.

At least ten counts were recorded for this clonotype. The gene calls are TRBV7-9 and TRBJ1-1; weak D call: TRBD1 (6 bases). V lost 3 bases, J lost 0 bases, and 8 bases lay in between. Germline V gene lookup returns CDR1 SEHNR and CDR2 FQNEAQ (reference sequence). This CDR3 comprises 14 residues. The CDR3 protein is CASSLDRMNTEAFF. DNA of the CDR3: TGTGCCAGCAGCTTGGACAGAATGAACACTGAAGCTTTCTTT.

The chain employs TRBV6-2 or TRBV6-3 and TRBJ1-4, with no clear D. Trimming stripped 0 bases from V and 0 bases from J, with 11 bases between. CDR3 length: 17 residues. CDR1 is MNHEY, CDR2 SVGEGT, per germline. DNA of the CDR3: TGTGCCAGCAGTTACTCGGACCCCTCCGCAACTAATGAAAAACTGTTTTTT. Translation gives CASSYSDPSATNEKLFF.

This clonotype was detected ten times or more. This sequence joins TRBV20-1 and TRBJ2-7, with a weak D call TRBD1 (5 bases). The V end lost 2 bases, the J end lost 5 bases, and 16 bases lay between the germline ends. The CDR3 contains 14 residues. Germline CDR1 DFQATT, CDR2 SNEGSKA (reference sequence). The CDR3 spells CSARRDQGPNEQYF. DNA for the CDR3: TGCAGTGCTAGAAGGGATCAGGGCCCGAACGAGCAGTACTTC.

This clonotype showed up many times. V and J are TRBV6-5 and TRBJ2-1; no reliable D call. Trimming removed 6 bases from V and 5 bases from J, with 8 bases in between. The CDR3 is 12 residues long. Germline CDR1 reads MNHEY; CDR2 reads SVGAGI. The CDR3 reads CASSHLDNEQFF. Here the CDR3 DNA reads TGTGCCAGCAGCCATCTGGACAATGAGCAGTTCTTC.

Many counts were recorded for this clonotype. V and J are TRBV7-8 and TRBJ2-5; D unclear. The CDR3 runs 14 residues. Germline CDR1 SGHVS, CDR2 FQNEAQ. The V end lost 5 bases, the J end lost 2 bases, and 12 bases lay between the germline ends. For the CDR3, the DNA is TGTGCCAGCAGCGGAGCGTGGCTTCAAGAGACCCAGTACTTC. Residues: CASSGAWLQETQYF.

For this clonotype: A read error may account for a junction end that differs from germline. The V call is TRBV12-3 or TRBV12-4, the J call TRBJ2-1; 10 bases are shared with TRBD2. The CDR3 has 18 residues. Here the CDR3 reads CARSSPDLVAGGEDEQFF. In nucleotides, the CDR3 is TGTGCCCGCAGTTCACCTGATCTTGTAGCGGGGGGCGAAGATGAGCAGTTCTTC.

V and J are TRBV12-3 or TRBV12-4 and TRBJ2-7; perhaps TRBD2 as D (6 bases). This CDR3 is 15 amino acids long. V was cut by 6 bases and J by 3 bases, with 18 bases left in between. For the CDR3, the DNA is TGTGCCAGCAGCCCCGACAGCCGGGACTTCTACGAGCAGTACTTC. Translated, it gives CASSPDSRDFYEQYF.